This TCR beta chain is from a study of graft-versus-host responses after intestinal transplantation. TCRdb keeps only in-frame clones here, not all; method: immunoSEQ multiplex PCR. Here the sample spans 150,000 or so clones, nearly 95% being singletons. Germline values: CDR1 SGHRS, CDR2 YFSETQ. The CDR3 is 15 residues long. With V trimmed by 1 base and J by 8 bases, 6 bases remained unmatched. In the case of this clone: Its matching antigen is unknown.

The sequence derives from a human donor who received an intestinal transplant. The sequencing used unstimulated CD4+ T cells sorted from spleen or lymph node cells, collected before intestinal transplant. The chain recombines TRBV5-1 with TRBJ2-1; 10 bases match TRBD2. The DNA of the CDR3 is TGCGCCAGCAGCTTGTTGCTAGCGGGAGATGATGAGCAGTTCTTC. This sequence encodes CASSLLLAGDDEQFF.